This T cell receptor (beta chain) was recorded in a study of cytomegalovirus exposure and HLA in healthy donors. Overall study findings and caveats: The classifier reportedly diagnosed cytomegalovirus status with high specificity and sensitivity. The authors later found HLA-associated TCR beta chains more clonally expanded than equally common others. When a later analysis was performed, an Asian-associated ancestry cluster reportedly had fewer N-insertions than the roughly 700-donor mean.

Primers: 60 Vbeta forward and 13 Jbeta reverse. Method: immunoSEQ multiplex PCR; TCRdb's copy keeps in-frame clones and lacks some. Here the sample table reports around 140,000 clones. On this clone: Antigen: not known.

The CDR3 extends over 13 amino acids. Per germline, CDR1 SGDLS and CDR2 YYNGEE. With 0 bases removed from V and 6 bases from J, the gap between germline ends came to 9 bases. The chain couples TRBV9 to TRBJ1-2; the D is unclear. This receptor was identified in a man between 18 and 29 years old in good health and CMV-seronegative. Sequenced material: PBMCs. CDR3 coding DNA: TGTGCCAGCAGCGTAGGAGGGTTGGATGGCTACACCTTC. It yields the protein CASSVGGLDGYTF.